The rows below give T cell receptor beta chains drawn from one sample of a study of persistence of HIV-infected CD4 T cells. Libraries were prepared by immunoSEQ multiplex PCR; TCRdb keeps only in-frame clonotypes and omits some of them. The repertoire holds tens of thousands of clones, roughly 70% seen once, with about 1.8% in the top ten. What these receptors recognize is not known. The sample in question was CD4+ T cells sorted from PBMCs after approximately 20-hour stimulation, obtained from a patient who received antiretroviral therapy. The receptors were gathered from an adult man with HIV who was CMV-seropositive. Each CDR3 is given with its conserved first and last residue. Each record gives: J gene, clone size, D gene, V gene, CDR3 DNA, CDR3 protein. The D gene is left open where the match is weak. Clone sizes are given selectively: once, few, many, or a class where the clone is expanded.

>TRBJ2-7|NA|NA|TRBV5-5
TGTGCCAGCAGCTTGGGGGTTAACTCCTACGAGCAGTACTTC
CASSLGVNSYEQYF
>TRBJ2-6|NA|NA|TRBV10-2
TGCGCCAGCAGTGAGTCCTCGGGGGCTGGGGCCAACGTCCTGACTTTC
CASSESSGAGANVLTF
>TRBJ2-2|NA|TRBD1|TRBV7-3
TGTGCCAGCAGCCCCTGGACAGGGAAGGCCGGGGAGCTGTTTTTT
CASSPWTGKAGELFF
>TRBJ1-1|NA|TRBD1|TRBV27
TGTGCCAGCAGTCGCCCCGGGACAGGGGGCGAAGCTTTCTTT
CASSRPGTGGEAFF
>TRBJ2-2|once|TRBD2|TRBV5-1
TGCGCCAGCAGCTTGGGGAGCGGGGGGGCCGTCCCCGGGGAGCTGTTTTTT
CASSLGSGGAVPGELFF
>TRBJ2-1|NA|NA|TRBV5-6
TGTGCCAGCAGGCGTGGACAGCTATACAATGAGCAGTTCTTC
CASRRGQLYNEQFF
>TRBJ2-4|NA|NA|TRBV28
TGTGCCAGCAGCGACAGAGACCTAGCCAAAAACATTCAGTACTTC
CASSDRDLAKNIQYF
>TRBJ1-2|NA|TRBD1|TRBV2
TGTGCCAGCAGGGTCCATGTGGGGGACAGGGGGCGATCTGGCTACACCTTC
CASRVHVGDRGRSGYTF
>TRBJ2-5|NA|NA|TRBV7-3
TGTGCCAGCAGTTGGGACTCCGGCGAGACCCAGTACTTC
CASSWDSGETQYF
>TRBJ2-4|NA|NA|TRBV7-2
TGTGCCAGCAGCTCTTGGGCAGGGCAGTACTTC
CASSSWAGQYF
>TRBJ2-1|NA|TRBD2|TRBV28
TGTGCCACCACCAATTACTCTAGCGGGAATGAGCAGTTCTTC
CATTNYSSGNEQFF
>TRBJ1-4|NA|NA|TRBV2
TGTGCCAGCAGTGAGTCCCGACAACAGGGAGCAACTAATGAAAAACTGTTTTTT
CASSESRQQGATNEKLFF
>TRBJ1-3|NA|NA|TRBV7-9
TGTGCCAGCAGCTTAAATGGAAACACCATATATTTT
CASSLNGNTIYF
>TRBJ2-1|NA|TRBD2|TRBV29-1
TGCAGCGTGGGGGCCCCCGGGACTAGCAGTCGTGAGCAGTTCTTC
CSVGAPGTSSREQFF
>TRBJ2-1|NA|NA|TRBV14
TGTGCCAGCAGCCGGACGGGTAAGAATGAGCAGTTCTTC
CASSRTGKNEQFF
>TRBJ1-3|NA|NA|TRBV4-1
TGCGCCAGCAGCCAAGGCGGGTTCAGCTCTGGAAACACCATATATTTT
CASSQGGFSSGNTIYF
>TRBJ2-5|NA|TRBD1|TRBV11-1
TGTGCCAGCAGCGCTTTAACAGGGGGACGGGAGACCCAGTACTTC
CASSALTGGRETQYF
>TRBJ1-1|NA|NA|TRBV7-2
TGTGCCAGCAGCTTAACCAGAATGAACACTGAAGCTTTCTTT
CASSLTRMNTEAFF
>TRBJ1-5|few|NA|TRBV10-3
TGTGCCGCCAGCCCAAACGGGGGCAATCAGCCCCAGCATTTT
CAASPNGGNQPQHF
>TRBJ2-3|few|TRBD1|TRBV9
TGTGCCAGCAGACAAATGGACAGGGCAGATACGCAGTATTTT
CASRQMDRADTQYF
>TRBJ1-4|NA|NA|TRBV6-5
TGTGCCAGCAGTTACACCTCCAGGGCAACTAATGAAAAACTGTTTTTT
CASSYTSRATNEKLFF
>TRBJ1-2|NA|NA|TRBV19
TGTGCCAGTACCCGAACTTGGGGAGAGAACTATGGCTACACCTTC
CASTRTWGENYGYTF
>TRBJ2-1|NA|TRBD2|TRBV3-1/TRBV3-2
TGTGCCAGCAGCCAAGAGAGCCAGGGTCTAGCGGGGGGCCTCTACAATGAGCAGTTCTTC
CASSQESQGLAGGLYNEQFF
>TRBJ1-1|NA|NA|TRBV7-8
TGTGCCAGCAGCTTAGCGCGTCAGGGCCTCGGTGAAGCTTTCTTT
CASSLARQGLGEAFF
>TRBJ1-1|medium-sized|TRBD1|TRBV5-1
TGCGCCAGCAGCCAGGGGGTCATGAACACTGAAGCTTTCTTT
CASSQGVMNTEAFF
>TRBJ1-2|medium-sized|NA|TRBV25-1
TGTGCCAGCAGTGGCGGAGGGGCGCAATATAGTGGCTACACCTTC
CASSGGGAQYSGYTF
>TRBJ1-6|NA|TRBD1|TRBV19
TGTGCCAGTAGTATAACAGGGGCGGATTCACCCCTCCACTTT
CASSITGADSPLHF
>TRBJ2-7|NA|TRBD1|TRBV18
TGTGCCAGCTCACCATCACAGGGGAACTACGAGCAGTACTTC
CASSPSQGNYEQYF
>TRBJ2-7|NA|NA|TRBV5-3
TGTGCCAGAAGCTTGTCGCAGGGATGTCGGGAGCAGTACTTC
CARSLSQGCREQYF
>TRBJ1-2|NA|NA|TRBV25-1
TGTGCCAGCAGTGAGGCGGGTCGCTATGGCTACACCTTC
CASSEAGRYGYTF
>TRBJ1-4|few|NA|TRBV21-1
TGTGCCAGCAGCAAAGGACCGGACAGAAGGGAAAAACTGTTTTTT
CASSKGPDRREKLFF
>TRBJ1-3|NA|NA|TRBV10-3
TGTGCCATCAGCGAGACCAAGCTGGGCTCTGGAAACACCATATATTTT
CAISETKLGSGNTIYF
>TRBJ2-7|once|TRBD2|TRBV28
TGTGCCAGCAGTCGTGCGTCGGGGGGTTTCTACGAGCAGTACTTC
CASSRASGGFYEQYF
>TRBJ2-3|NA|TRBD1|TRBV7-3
TGTGCCAGCAGCAATCGACAGGGGGCAGATACGCAGTATTTT
CASSNRQGADTQYF
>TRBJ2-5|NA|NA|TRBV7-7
TGTGCCAGCAGCTTAGTGGTGGGGGGAGAGACCCAGTACTTC
CASSLVVGGETQYF
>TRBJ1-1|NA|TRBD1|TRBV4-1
TGCGCCAGCAGAACGGGACAGGGGAACACTGAAGCTTTCTTT
CASRTGQGNTEAFF
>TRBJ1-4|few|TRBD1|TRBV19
TGTGCCAGTAGTACCGACCCGGGACAGACAAGTGAAAAACTGTTTTTT
CASSTDPGQTSEKLFF
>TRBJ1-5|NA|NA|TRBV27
TGTGCCAGCAGTGCAGGCGGGAAAAATCAGCCCCAGCATTTT
CASSAGGKNQPQHF
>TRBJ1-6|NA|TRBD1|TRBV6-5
TGTGCCAGCAGTTACTCGAACAGGGGAAATTCACCCCTCCACTTT
CASSYSNRGNSPLHF
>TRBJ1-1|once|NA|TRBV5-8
TGTGCCAGCCACCGTGTCCCCGGGACATATGAAGCTTTCTTT
CASHRVPGTYEAFF
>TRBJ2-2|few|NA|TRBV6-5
TGTGCCAGCAGAACAGGTCGGAACACCGGGGAGCTGTTTTTT
CASRTGRNTGELFF
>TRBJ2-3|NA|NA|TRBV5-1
TGCGCCAGCACCTCCGGGACAAGTTCAGATACGCAGTATTTT
CASTSGTSSDTQYF
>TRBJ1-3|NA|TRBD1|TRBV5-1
TGCGCCAGCAGCTTGGGGATAAGACAGGGGGGAAACACCATATATTTT
CASSLGIRQGGNTIYF